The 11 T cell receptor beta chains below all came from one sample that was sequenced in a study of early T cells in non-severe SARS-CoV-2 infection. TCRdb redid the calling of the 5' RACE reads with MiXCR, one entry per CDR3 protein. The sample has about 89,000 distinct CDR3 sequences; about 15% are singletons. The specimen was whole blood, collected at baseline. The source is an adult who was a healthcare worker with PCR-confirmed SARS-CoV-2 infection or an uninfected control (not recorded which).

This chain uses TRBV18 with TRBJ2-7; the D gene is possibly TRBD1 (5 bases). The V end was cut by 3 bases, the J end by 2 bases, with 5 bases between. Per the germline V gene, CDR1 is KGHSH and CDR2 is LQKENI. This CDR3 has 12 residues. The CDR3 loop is CASSPTAYEQYF. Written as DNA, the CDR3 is TGTGCCAGCTCACCGACAGCCTACGAGCAGTACTTC.

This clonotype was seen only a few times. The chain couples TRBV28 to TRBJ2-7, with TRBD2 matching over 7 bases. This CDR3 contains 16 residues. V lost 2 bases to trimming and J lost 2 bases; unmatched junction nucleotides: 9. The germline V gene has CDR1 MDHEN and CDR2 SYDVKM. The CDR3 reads CASSLPSGNLAYEQYF. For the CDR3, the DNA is TGTGCCAGCAGTTTACCCAGCGGGAACCTGGCCTACGAGCAGTACTTC.

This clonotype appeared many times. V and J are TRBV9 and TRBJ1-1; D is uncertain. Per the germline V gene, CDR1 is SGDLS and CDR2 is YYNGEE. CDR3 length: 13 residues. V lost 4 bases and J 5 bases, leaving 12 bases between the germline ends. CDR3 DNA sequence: TGTGCCAGCAGCCTCGACGCGGGGACTGAAGCTTTCTTT. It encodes CASSLDAGTEAFF.

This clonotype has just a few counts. CDR3 residues: CASSEFTGELFF. For the CDR3, the DNA is TGTGCCAGCAGTGAATTCACCGGGGAGCTGTTTTTT. J is TRBJ2-2 and V is TRBV2, with unresolved D. Germline CDR1 SNHLY, CDR2 FYNNEI. V was shortened by 2 bases and J by 4 bases, with 2 bases between the two germline ends. The CDR3 covers 12 residues.

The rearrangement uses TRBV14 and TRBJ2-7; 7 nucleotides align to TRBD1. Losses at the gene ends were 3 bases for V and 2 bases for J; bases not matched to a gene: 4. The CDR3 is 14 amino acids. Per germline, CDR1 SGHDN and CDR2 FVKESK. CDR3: CASSQWGQTYEQYF. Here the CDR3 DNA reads TGTGCCAGCAGCCAGTGGGGACAGACCTACGAGCAGTACTTC.

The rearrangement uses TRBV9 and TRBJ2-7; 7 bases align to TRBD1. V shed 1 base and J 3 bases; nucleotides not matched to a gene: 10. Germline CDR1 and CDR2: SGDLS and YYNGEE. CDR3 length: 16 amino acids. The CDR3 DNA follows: TGTGCCAGCAGCGTAACAGGGGAGACCGATATCTACGAGCAGTACTTC. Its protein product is CASSVTGETDIYEQYF.

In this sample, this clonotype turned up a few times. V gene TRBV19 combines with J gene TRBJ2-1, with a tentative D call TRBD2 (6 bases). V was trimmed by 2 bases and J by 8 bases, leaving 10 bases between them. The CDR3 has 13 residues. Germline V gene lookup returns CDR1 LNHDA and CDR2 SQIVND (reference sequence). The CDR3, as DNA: TGTGCCAGTAGTATACGGGGGAGTTATGAGCAGTTCTTC. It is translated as CASSIRGSYEQFF.

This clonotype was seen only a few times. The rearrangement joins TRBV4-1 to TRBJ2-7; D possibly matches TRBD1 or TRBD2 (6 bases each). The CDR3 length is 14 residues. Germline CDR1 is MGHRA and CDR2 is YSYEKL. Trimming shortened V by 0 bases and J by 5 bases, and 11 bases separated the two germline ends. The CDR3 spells CASSQDAGEDEQYF. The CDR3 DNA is TGCGCCAGCAGCCAAGACGCAGGGGAGGACGAGCAGTACTTC.

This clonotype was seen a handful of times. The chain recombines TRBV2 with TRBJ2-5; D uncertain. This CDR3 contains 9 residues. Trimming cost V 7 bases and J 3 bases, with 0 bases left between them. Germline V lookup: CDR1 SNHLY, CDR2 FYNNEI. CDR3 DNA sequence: TGTGCCAGCAAAGAGACCCAGTACTTC. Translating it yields CASKETQYF. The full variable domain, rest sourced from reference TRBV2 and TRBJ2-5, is EPEVTQTPSHQVTQMGQEVILRCVPISNHLYFYWYRQILGQKVEFLVSFYNNEISEKSEIFDDQFSVERPDGSNFTLKIRSTKLEDSAMYFCASKETQYFGPGTRLLVL.

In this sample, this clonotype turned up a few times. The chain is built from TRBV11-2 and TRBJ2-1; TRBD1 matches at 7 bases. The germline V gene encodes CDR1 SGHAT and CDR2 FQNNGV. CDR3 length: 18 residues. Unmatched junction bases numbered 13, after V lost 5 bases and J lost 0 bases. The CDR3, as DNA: TGTGCCAGCAGCCTAGGGGTACAGGGGTACAGCTCCTACAATGAGCAGTTCTTC. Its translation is CASSLGVQGYSSYNEQFF.

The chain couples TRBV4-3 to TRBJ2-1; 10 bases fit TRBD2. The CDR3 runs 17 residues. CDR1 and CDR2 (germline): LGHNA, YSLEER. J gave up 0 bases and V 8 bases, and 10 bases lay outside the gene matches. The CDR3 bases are TGCGCCAGCTCTACTAGCGGGACGTTAAGCTCCTACAATGAGCAGTTCTTC. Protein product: CASSTSGTLSSYNEQFF.